The next 9 T cell receptor beta chains were all read from a single sample in a study of cytotoxic CD8 clonotypes in ibrutinib-treated CLL. Assay used: immunoSEQ multiplex PCR; TCRdb lists only in-frame clones, some missing. This table holds approximately 190,000 clones, around 70% found once. Sequenced here: PBMCs, sampled after 12 months of ibrutinib treatment. The receptors shown here come from a human donor with chronic lymphocytic leukemia.

The gene calls are TRBV18 and TRBJ1-2; perhaps TRBD1 as D (5 bases). The length of the CDR3 is 15 residues. V was trimmed by 5 bases and J by 3 bases, leaving 16 bases between them. CDR1 KGHSH and CDR2 LQKENI come from the germline V gene. The DNA of the CDR3 is TGTGCCAGCTCAACACAACCCAACAGGTACTATGGCTACACCTTC. The encoded protein is CASSTQPNRYYGYTF. The full variable domain, rest sourced from reference TRBV18 and TRBJ1-2, is NAGVMQNPRHLVRRRGQEARLRCSPMKGHSHVYWYRQLPEEGLKFMVYLQKENIIDESGMPKERFSAEFPKEGPSILRIQQVVRGDSAAYFCASSTQPNRYYGYTFGSGTRLTVV.

This sequence joins TRBV6-4 and TRBJ1-5, with TRBD1 as a possible D gene (5 bases). V was cut by 5 bases and J by 0 bases, with 14 bases left in between. In germline, CDR1 is MRHNA, CDR2 SNTAGT. This CDR3 has 16 residues. CDR3 bases: TGTGCCAGCAGTTCCCGACAGCCTGATAGCAATCAGCCCCAGCATTTT. Amino acids: CASSSRQPDSNQPQHF.

The V gene is TRBV1, the J gene TRBJ2-7; TRBD1 is taken as the D call from the table, unchecked against the DNA. TRBV1 corresponds to a pseudogene. The CDR3 length is 14 residues. The CDR3 bases are TGCACCAGCGGGCATAACAGGGGAATATACGAGCAGTACTTC. Translated: CTSGHNRGIYEQYF.

The chain joins TRBV5-1 to TRBJ2-7; the match to TRBD1 covers 10 bases. Germline assignment: CDR1 SGHRS and CDR2 YFSETQ. This CDR3 contains 16 residues. The V gene end was trimmed by 3 bases and the J gene end by 7 bases; junction bases not matched to a gene: 13. In nucleotides, the CDR3 is TGCGCCAGCAGCTGGTCTCCGGGACAGGGGTCGCGTGAGCAGTACTTC. Translating gives CASSWSPGQGSREQYF.

This clone was seen at least ten times. The gene calls are TRBV11-2 and TRBJ1-4; the D is unclear. Germline V gene lookup returns CDR1 SGHAT and CDR2 FQNNGV. V gave up 4 bases and J gave up 4 bases, with 7 bases separating them. This CDR3 has 13 residues. The CDR3 protein is CASSSGLNEKLFF. The CDR3 DNA is TGTGCCAGCAGCTCGGGTCTTAATGAAAAACTGTTTTTT.

The chain is built from TRBV9 and TRBJ1-3; 8 nucleotides match TRBD1. Per the germline V gene, CDR1 is SGDLS and CDR2 is YYNGEE. With V trimmed by 2 bases and J by 0 bases, 7 bases remained unmatched. CDR3 length equals 17 residues. The CDR3 DNA is TGTGCCAGCAGCGTCCAGGGACAGGCGAGCTCTGGAAACACCATATATTTT. It translates to CASSVQGQASSGNTIYF. The variable domain in full, completed from reference TRBV9 and TRBJ1-3, reads DSGVTQTPKHLITATGQRVTLRCSPRSGDLSVYWYQQSLDQGLQFLIQYYNGEERAKGNILERFSAQQFPDLHSELNLSSLELGDSALYFCASSVQGQASSGNTIYFGEGSWLTVV.

V is TRBV7-9 and J is TRBJ1-4, with D perhaps matching TRBD1 (5 bases). V lost 5 bases and J 7 bases, leaving 17 bases between the germline ends. The CDR3 has 15 amino acids. Germline lookup yields CDR1 SEHNR and CDR2 FQNEAQ (reference sequence). The CDR3 loop is CASSLLGRETEKLFF. In DNA, the CDR3 is TGTGCCAGCAGCCTCTTGGGCAGGGAGACTGAAAAACTGTTTTTT.

This chain joins TRBV28 and TRBJ2-1; TRBD1 matches at 8 bases. This CDR3 has 16 residues. The J segment lost 4 bases and the V segment lost 6 bases, leaving 11 bases of the junction unmatched. Germline CDR1 reads MDHEN; CDR2 reads SYDVKM. The CDR3 DNA is TGTGCCAGCAGAAAACTTTCCGGGACAGGTTACAATGAGCAGTTCTTC. It yields the protein CASRKLSGTGYNEQFF.

The chain carries TRBV5-1 and TRBJ2-6, with D unresolved. The germline gives CDR1 SGHRS, CDR2 YFSETQ. CDR3 length equals 16 residues. Trimming took off 0 bases at V and 0 bases at J, with 7 bases between the two ends. The CDR3 region has the DNA TGCGCCAGCAGCTTGGGGCAGTTCTCTGGGGCCAACGTCCTGACTTTC. It is translated as CASSLGQFSGANVLTF.